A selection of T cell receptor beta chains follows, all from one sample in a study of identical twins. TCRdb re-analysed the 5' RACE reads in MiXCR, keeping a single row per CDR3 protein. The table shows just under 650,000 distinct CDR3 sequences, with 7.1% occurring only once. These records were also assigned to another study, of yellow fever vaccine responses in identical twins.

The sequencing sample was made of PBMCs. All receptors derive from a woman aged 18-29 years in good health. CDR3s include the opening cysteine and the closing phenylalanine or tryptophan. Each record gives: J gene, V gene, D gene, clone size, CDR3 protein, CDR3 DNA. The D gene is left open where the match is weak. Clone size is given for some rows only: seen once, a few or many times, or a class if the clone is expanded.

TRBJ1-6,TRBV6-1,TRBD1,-,CASSERGGGQGYSPLHF,TGTGCCAGCAGTGAACGAGGAGGGGGACAGGGTTATTCACCCCTCCACTTT
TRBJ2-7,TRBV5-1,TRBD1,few,CASSPGTGPPEEQYF,TGCGCCAGCAGCCCAGGGACAGGCCCTCCAGAAGAGCAGTACTTC
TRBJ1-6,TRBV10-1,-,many,CASSESPSGLPLHF,TGCGCCAGCAGTGAGTCGCCCAGTGGGCTCCCCCTCCACTTT
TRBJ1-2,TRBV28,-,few,CASSLWDRVFDGYTF,TGTGCCAGCAGTTTGTGGGACCGGGTTTTTGATGGCTACACCTTC
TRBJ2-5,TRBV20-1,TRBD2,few,CSARVVAGPSQETQYF,TGCAGTGCTAGAGTTGTAGCGGGGCCGTCCCAAGAGACCCAGTACTTC
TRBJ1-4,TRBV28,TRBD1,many,CASRPGTANEKLFF,TGTGCCAGCAGACCCGGGACAGCTAATGAAAAACTGTTTTTT
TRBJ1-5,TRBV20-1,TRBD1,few,CSARQGMNSNQPQHF,TGCAGTGCGCGACAGGGCATGAATAGCAATCAGCCCCAGCATTTT
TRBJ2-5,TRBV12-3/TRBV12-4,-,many,CASSSVRETQYF,TGTGCCAGCAGTTCAGTGCGGGAGACCCAGTACTTC
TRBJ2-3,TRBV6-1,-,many,CASSLQGDTDTQYF,TGTGCCAGCAGCCTTCAAGGGGACACAGATACGCAGTATTTT
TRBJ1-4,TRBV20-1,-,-,CSARDNVVEKLFF,TGCAGTGCTAGGGACAATGTGGTTGAAAAACTGTTTTTT
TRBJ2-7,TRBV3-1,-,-,CASSLRAGHGEQYF,TGTGCCAGCAGCTTGCGTGCGGGGCATGGCGAGCAGTACTTC
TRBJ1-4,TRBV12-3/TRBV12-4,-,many,CASSLTPTNEKLFF,TGTGCCAGCAGCTTGACTCCAACTAATGAAAAACTGTTTTTT
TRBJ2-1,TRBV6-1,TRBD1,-,CASSQNDRGFSSNEQFF,TGTGCCAGCAGTCAGAATGACAGGGGGTTCTCGAGCAATGAGCAGTTCTTC
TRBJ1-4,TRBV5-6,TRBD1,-,CASSFRDRGPGEKLFF,TGTGCCAGCAGCTTCCGGGACAGGGGGCCTGGAGAAAAACTGTTTTTT
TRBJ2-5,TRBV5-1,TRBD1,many,CASSSIGQGGETQYF,TGCGCCAGCAGCTCGATCGGACAGGGAGGAGAGACCCAGTACTTC
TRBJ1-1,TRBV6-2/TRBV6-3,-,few,CASSNGGVNTEAFF,TGTGCCAGCAGCAACGGGGGCGTGAACACTGAAGCTTTCTTT
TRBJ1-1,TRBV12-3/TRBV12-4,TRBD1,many,CASRRTGGRDTEAFF,TGTGCCAGCAGACGGACAGGGGGCAGGGACACTGAAGCTTTCTTT
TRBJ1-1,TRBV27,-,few,CASSWGNMNTEAFF,TGTGCCAGCAGTTGGGGGAACATGAACACTGAAGCTTTCTTT
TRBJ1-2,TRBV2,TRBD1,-,CASSEAGQSFNYGYTF,TGTGCCAGCAGTGAAGCGGGACAGAGTTTTAACTATGGCTACACCTTC
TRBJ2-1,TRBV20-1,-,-,CSASHGEFVLNEQFF,TGCAGTGCTAGTCACGGGGAGTTTGTCCTCAATGAGCAGTTCTTC
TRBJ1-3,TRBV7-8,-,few,CASSLGGNRGDTIYF,TGTGCCAGCAGCCTCGGAGGAAATAGAGGAGACACCATATATTTT
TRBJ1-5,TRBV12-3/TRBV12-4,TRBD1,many,CASGGQGNQPQHF,TGTGCCAGTGGTGGACAGGGAAACCAGCCCCAGCATTTT
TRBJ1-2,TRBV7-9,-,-,CASSSGHGDGYTF,TGTGCCAGCAGCTCGGGACATGGGGATGGCTACACCTTC
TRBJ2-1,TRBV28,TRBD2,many,CASTPGLAGVSSYNEQFF,TGTGCCAGCACCCCGGGACTAGCGGGAGTGAGCTCCTACAATGAGCAGTTCTTC
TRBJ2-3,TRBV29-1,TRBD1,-,CSVTTGKNTDTQYF,TGCAGCGTCACGACAGGGAAGAACACAGATACGCAGTATTTT
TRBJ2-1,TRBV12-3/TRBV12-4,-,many,CASRPRDSGTNEQFF,TGTGCCAGCAGACCCAGGGACTCTGGAACCAATGAGCAGTTCTTC
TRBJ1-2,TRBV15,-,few,CATSRGGLQDGYTF,TGTGCCACCAGCAGAGGGGGACTCCAGGATGGCTACACCTTC
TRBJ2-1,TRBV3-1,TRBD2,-,CASSTGFAGGSYNEQFF,TGTGCCAGCAGCACAGGCTTTGCGGGAGGCTCCTACAATGAGCAGTTCTTC
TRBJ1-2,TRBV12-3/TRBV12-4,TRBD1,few,CASSKGQGVGYTF,TGTGCCAGCAGTAAAGGACAGGGCGTCGGCTACACCTTC
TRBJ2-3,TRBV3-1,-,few,CASSLTRGFCTDTQYF,TGTGCCAGCAGCCTGACAAGGGGGTTTTGCACAGATACGCAGTATTTT
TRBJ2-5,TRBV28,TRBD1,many,CASSPPRGRRETQYF,TGTGCCAGCAGCCCCCCCAGGGGGCGCAGAGAGACCCAGTACTTC
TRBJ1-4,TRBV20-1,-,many,CSASSGGAEKLFF,TGCAGTGCTAGCTCGGGAGGGGCTGAAAAACTGTTTTTT
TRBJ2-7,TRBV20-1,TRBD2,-,CSARPDRTSGRWAYEQYF,TGCAGTGCTAGGCCGGACAGGACTAGCGGGAGATGGGCCTACGAGCAGTACTTC
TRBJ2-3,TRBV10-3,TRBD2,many,CAISKSTSGSSDTQYF,TGTGCCATCAGTAAATCGACTAGCGGGAGCTCAGATACGCAGTATTTT
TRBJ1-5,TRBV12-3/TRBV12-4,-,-,CASSLRGGHPQHF,TGTGCCAGCAGTTTAAGGGGGGGTCATCCCCAGCATTTT
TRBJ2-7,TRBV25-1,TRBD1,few,CASRNTGTGFYEQYF,TGTGCCAGCAGGAACACCGGGACAGGGTTCTACGAGCAGTACTTC
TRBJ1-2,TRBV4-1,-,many,CASSQDIQVNYGYTF,TGCGCCAGCAGCCAAGATATCCAAGTAAACTATGGCTACACCTTC
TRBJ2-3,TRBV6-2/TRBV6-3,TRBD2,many,CASSYAGGFTDTQYF,TGTGCCAGCAGTTACGCGGGAGGGTTCACAGATACGCAGTATTTT
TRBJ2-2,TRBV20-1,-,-,CSARVVTPTGELFF,TGCAGTGCTAGAGTCGTGACACCCACCGGGGAGCTGTTTTTT
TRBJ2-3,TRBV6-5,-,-,CAARAGPDTQYF,TGTGCCGCCAGGGCAGGGCCAGATACGCAGTATTTT